The subject of this entry is one T cell receptor (beta chain). The target antigen is unknown. The data were taken from a study of T cells after yellow fever vaccination. Across the study: The fractions with low cell numbers were processed using SMART-Seq v4 Ultra Low Input. Study observations and caveats: Repertoires obtained by FACS sorting could include abundant clonotypes that entered as contaminants from the bulk population. Reappearing after the booster were most of the clones from primary vaccination (roughly 96% CD4, 88% CD8).

The germline V gene has CDR1 MNHEY and CDR2 SMNVEV (reference sequence). V gave up 4 bases and J gave up 7 bases, with 17 bases separating them. This CDR3 spans 15 amino acids. 5'RACE template switching generated TCR cDNA, adding a universal primer site and UMIs. TCRdb analysed the 5' RACE reads with MiXCR anew, one entry per CDR3 protein. Seen here are 200,000 to 300,000 distinct CDR3 sequences, over 6.5% observed once, and the top ten hold more than 0.85%. J is TRBJ2-1 and V is TRBV27, with D perhaps matching TRBD2 (5 bases). This TCR came from a man aged 25-45 years who received the YFV17D yellow fever vaccine. The specimen comprised CD4+ T cells sorted from PBMCs, sampled on the day of the yellow fever booster vaccination. The CDR3 loop is CASSSRPMGGNEQFF. DNA for the CDR3: TGTGCCAGCAGTTCCCGACCGATGGGCGGGAATGAGCAGTTCTTC.